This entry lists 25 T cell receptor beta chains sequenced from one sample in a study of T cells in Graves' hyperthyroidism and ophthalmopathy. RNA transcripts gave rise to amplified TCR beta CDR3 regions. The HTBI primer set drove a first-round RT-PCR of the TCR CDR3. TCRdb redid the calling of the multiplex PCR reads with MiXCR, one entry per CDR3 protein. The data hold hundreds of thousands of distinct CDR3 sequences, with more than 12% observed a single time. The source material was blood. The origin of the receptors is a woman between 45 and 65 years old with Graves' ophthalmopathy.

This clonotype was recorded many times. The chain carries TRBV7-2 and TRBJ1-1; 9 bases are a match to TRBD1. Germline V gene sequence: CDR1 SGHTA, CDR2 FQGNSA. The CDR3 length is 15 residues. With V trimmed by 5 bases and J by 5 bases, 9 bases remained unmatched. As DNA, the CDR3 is TGTGCCAGCAGCCCAGAGGGACAGGGAGGAACTGAAGCTTTCTTT. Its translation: CASSPEGQGGTEAFF.

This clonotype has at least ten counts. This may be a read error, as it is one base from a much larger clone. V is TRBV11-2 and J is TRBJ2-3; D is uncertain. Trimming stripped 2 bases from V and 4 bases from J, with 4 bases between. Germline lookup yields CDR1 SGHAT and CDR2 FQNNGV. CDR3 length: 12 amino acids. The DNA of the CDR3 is TGTGCCAGCAGCTTAAGGGCAGATACGCAGTATTTT. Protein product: CASSLRADTQYF.

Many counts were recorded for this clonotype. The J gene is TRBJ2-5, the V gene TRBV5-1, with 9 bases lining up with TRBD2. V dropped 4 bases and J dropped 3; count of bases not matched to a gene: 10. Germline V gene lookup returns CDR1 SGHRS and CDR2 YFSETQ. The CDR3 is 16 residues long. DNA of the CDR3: TGCGCCAGCAGCGTGGATGTAGCGGGAGTTGAAGAGACCCAGTACTTC. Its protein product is CASSVDVAGVEETQYF.

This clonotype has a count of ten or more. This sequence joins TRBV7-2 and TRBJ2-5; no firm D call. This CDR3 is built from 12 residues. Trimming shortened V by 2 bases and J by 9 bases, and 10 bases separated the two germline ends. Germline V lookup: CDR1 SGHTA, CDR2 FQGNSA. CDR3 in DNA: TGTGCCAGCAGCTTAATGGCGGAGCCCCAGTACTTC. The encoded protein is CASSLMAEPQYF.

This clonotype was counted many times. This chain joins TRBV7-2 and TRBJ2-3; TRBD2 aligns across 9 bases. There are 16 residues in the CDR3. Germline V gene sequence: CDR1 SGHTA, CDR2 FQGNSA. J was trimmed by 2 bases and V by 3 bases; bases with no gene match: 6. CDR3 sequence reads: CASSFGGRVLTDTQYF. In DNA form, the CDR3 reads TGTGCCAGCAGCTTCGGCGGGAGGGTCCTCACAGATACGCAGTATTTT.

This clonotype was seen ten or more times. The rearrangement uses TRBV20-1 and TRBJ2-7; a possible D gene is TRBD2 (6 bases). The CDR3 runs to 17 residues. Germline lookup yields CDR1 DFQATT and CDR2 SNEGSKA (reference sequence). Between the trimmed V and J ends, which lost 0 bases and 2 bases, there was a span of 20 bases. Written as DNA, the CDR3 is TGCAGTGCTAGAGATGGGGGAATAAGCGGGTTCCCCTACGAGCAGTACTTC. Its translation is CSARDGGISGFPYEQYF.

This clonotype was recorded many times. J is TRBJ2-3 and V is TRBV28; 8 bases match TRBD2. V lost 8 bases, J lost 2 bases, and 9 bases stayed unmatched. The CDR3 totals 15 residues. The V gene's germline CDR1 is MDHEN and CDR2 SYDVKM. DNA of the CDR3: TGTGCCAGCGGCCGCGGGGGGACCACCACAGATACGCAGTATTTT. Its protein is CASGRGGTTTDTQYF. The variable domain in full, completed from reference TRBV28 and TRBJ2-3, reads DVKVTQSSRYLVKRTGEKVFLECVQDMDHENMFWYRQDPGLGLRLIYFSYDVKMKEKGDIPEGYSVSREKKERFSLILESASTNQTSMYLCASGRGGTTTDTQYFGPGTRLTVL.

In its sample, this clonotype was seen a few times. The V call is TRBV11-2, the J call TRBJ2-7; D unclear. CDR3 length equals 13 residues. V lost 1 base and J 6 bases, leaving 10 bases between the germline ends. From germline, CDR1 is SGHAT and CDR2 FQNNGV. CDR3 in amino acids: CASSLVSRSEQYF. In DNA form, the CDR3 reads TGTGCCAGCAGCTTAGTATCCAGGAGCGAGCAGTACTTC.

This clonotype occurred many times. The CDR3 nucleotides are TGTGCCAGCAGACTAGGGACGGAAACCTATGGCTACACCTTC. Its translation is CASRLGTETYGYTF. The chain combines TRBV6-1 with TRBJ1-2; weak D call: TRBD1 (5 bases). CDR1 and CDR2 from the germline V gene are MNHNS and SASEGT. The length of the CDR3 is 14 residues. V was cut by 6 bases and J by 4 bases, with 15 bases left in between.

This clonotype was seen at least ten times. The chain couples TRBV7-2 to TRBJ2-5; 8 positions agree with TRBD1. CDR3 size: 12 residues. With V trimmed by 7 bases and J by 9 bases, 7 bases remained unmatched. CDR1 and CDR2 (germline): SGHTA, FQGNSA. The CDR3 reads CASKRQGTAQYF. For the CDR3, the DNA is TGTGCCAGCAAAAGACAGGGGACGGCCCAGTACTTC.

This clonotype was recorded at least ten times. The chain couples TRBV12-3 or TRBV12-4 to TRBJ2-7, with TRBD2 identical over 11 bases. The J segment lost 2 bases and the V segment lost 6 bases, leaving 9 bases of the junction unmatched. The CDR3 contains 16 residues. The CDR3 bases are TGTGCCAGCAGGCAGGGGGGACTAGCGGAACCCTACGAGCAGTACTTC. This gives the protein CASRQGGLAEPYEQYF.

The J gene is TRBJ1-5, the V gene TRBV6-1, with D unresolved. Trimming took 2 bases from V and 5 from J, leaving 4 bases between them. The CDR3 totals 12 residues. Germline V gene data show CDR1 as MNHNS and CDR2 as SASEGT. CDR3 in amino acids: CASSEPDQPQHF. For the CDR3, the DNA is TGTGCCAGCAGTGAACCAGATCAGCCCCAGCATTTT.

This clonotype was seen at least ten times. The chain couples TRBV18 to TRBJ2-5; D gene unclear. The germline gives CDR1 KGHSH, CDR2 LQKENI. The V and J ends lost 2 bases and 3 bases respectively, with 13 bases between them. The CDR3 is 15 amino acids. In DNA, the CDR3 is TGTGCCAGCTCACCATTCCGGAATCCAAAAGAGACCCAGTACTTC. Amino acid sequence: CASSPFRNPKETQYF.

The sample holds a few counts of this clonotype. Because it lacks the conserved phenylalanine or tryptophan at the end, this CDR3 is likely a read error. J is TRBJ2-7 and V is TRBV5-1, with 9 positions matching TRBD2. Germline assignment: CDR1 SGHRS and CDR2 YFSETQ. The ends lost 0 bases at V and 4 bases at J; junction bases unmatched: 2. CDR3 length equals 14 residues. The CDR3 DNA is TGCGCCAGCAGCTTGGTTAGCGGGAGTTACGAGCAGTACCTC. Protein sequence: CASSLVSGSYEQYL.

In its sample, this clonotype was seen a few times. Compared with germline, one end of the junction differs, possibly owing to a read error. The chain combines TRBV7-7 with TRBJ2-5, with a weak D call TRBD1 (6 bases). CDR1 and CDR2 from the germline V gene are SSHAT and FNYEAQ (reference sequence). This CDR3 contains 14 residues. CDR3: CASSNGQTQETQYF. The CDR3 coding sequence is TGTGCTAGCAGCAATGGACAGACCCAAGAGACCCAGTACTTC.

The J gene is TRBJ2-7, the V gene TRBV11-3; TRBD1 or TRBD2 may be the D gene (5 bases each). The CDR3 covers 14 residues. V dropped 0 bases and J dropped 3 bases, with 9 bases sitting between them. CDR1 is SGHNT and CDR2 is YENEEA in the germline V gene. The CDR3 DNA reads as TGTGCCAGCAGCTTAGATGTGGGGGACTACGAGCAGTACTTC. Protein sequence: CASSLDVGDYEQYF.

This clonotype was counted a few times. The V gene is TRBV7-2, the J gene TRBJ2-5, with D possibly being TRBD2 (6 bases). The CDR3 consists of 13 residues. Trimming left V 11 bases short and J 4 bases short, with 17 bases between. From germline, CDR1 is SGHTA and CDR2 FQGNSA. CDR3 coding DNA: TGTGCCTATGGGACGGCGGGATTAGAGACCCAGTACTTC. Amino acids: CAYGTAGLETQYF.

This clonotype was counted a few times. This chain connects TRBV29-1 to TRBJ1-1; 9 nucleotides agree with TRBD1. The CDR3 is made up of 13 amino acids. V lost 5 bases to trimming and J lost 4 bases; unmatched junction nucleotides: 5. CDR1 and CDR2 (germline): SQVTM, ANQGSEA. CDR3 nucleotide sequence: TGCAGCGTTCGGGGACAGGGACGCACTGAAGCTTTCTTT. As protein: CSVRGQGRTEAFF.

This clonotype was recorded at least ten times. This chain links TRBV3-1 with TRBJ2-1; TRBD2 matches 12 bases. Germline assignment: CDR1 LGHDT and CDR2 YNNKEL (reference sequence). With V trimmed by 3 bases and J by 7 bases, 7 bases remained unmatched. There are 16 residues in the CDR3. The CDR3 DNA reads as TGTGCCAGCAGCCATCTGACTAGCGGGAGTAGGAATGAGCAGTTCTTC. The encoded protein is CASSHLTSGSRNEQFF.

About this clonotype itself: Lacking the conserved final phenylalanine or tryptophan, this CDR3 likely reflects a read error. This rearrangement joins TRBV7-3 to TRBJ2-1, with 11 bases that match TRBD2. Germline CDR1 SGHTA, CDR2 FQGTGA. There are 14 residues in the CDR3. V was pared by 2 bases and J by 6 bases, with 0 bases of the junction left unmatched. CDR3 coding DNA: TGTGCCAGCAGCTTAGGACTAGCGGGCAATGAGCAGTTCTCC. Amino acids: CASSLGLAGNEQFS.

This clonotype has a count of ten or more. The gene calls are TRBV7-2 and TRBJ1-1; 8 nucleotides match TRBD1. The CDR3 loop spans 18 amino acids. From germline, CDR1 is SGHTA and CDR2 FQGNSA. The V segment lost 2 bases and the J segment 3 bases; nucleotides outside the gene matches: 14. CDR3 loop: CASSLSRGRFPMDTEAFF. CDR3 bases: TGTGCCAGCAGCTTAAGCAGGGGGCGCTTCCCTATGGACACTGAAGCTTTCTTT.

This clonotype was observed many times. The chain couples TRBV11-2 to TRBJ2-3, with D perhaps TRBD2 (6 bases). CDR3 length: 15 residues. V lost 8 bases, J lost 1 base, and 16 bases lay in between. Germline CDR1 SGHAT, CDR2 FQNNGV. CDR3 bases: TGTGCCAGCGAGCGGGCTAGGAGGCGCACAGATACGCAGTATTTT. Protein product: CASERARRRTDTQYF.

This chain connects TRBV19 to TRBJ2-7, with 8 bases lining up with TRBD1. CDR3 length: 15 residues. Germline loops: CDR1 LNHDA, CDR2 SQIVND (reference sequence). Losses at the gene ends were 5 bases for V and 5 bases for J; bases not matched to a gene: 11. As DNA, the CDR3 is TGTGCCAGTAGTTTTCAGGGGGCTGGAAGGAACGAGCAGTACTTC. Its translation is CASSFQGAGRNEQYF.

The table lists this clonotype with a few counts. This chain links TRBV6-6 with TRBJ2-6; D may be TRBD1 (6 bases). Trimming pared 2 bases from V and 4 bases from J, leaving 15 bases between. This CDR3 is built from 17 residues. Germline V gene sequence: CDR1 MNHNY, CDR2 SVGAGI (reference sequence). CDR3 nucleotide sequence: TGTGCCAGCAGTTACAACAGGGTTGTCGCCGGGGCCAACGTCCTGACTTTC. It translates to CASSYNRVVAGANVLTF.

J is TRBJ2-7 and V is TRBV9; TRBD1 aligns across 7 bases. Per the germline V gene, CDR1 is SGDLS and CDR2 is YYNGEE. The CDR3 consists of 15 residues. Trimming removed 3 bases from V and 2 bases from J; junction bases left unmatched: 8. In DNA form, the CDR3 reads TGTGCCAGCAGCGCCCAGGGACAGAACACCTACGAGCAGTACTTC. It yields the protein CASSAQGQNTYEQYF.